The 13 T cell receptor beta chains below were found in one sample sequenced in a study of blood T cell repertoires in COVID-19. The repertoire was sequenced with immunoSEQ multiplex PCR; TCRdb's copy has only in-frame clones and lacks some. Here the sample spans 53,000 or so clones, over 85% being singletons. The sequenced material came from peripheral blood. These receptors originate from a man of 80 years or more with acute or convalescent COVID-19.

The chain employs TRBV3-1 (or the pseudogene TRBV3-2) and TRBJ2-7; 7 positions match TRBD1. In germline, CDR1 is LGHDT, CDR2 YNNKEL (reference sequence). The CDR3 spans 15 residues. V was clipped by 0 bases and J by 6 bases; unmatched bases: 8. The CDR3 DNA follows: TGTGCCAGCAGCCAAGAATGGACAGGAGTTGTCGAGCAGTACTTC. Protein: CASSQEWTGVVEQYF.

Worth noting for this clone: Different DNA sequences within this sample yield the same CDR3. V gene TRBV11-2 combines with J gene TRBJ1-1; D is unclear. Germline CDR1 SGHAT, CDR2 FQNNGV. The CDR3 consists of 13 residues. The V end lost 0 bases, the J end lost 3 bases, and 5 bases lay between the germline ends. The CDR3 nucleotides are TGTGCCAGCAGCTTAGATCGGGACACTGAAGCTTTCTTT. The encoded protein is CASSLDRDTEAFF.

CDR3 sequence: CASSPPGLGSGEKLFF. The CDR3, as DNA: TGTGCCAGCAGTCCTCCTGGACTGGGTTCGGGTGAAAAACTGTTTTTT. The chain recombines TRBV6-6 with TRBJ1-4; D gene unclear. This CDR3 is 16 amino acids long. Trimming pared 5 bases from V and 7 bases from J, leaving 20 bases between. Germline values: CDR1 MNHNY, CDR2 SVGAGI (reference sequence).

This clone appeared a single time. This chain joins TRBV5-8 and TRBJ2-5; tentative D call: TRBD2 (6 bases). Deletions cut 0 bases from V and 5 bases from J, with 17 bases between. Germline-derived CDR1 and CDR2 are SGHTS and YDEGEE. The CDR3 length is 16 residues. The DNA of the CDR3 is TGTGCCAGCAGCTTGGTGTGGGGCGGGGTAGGGGAGACCCAGTACTTC. This sequence encodes CASSLVWGGVGETQYF.

The chain has TRBV28 and TRBJ1-4, with D possibly being TRBD1 (5 bases). V lost 4 bases, J lost 1 base, and 10 bases lay in between. CDR3 size: 15 residues. Germline CDR1 MDHEN, CDR2 SYDVKM. The CDR3 sequence: CASSSQGGTNEKLFF. In nucleotides, the CDR3 is TGTGCCAGCAGTTCCCAGGGAGGAACTAATGAAAAACTGTTTTTT.

The chain carries TRBV19 and TRBJ1-5; 7 bases fit TRBD1. V lost 6 bases, J lost 2 bases, and 10 bases stayed unmatched. The CDR3 runs to 16 residues. In germline, CDR1 is LNHDA, CDR2 SQIVND (reference sequence). The DNA for the CDR3 is TGTGCCAGTAGCCCGACAGGGCTCACGGGCAATCAGCCCCAGCATTTT. It is translated as CASSPTGLTGNQPQHF.

The chain joins TRBV7-9 to TRBJ1-2, with 7 bases that match TRBD1. The V gene end was trimmed by 6 bases and the J gene end by 1 base; junction bases not matched to a gene: 8. The CDR3 consists of 15 residues. Germline CDR1 SEHNR, CDR2 FQNEAQ (reference sequence). Here the CDR3 reads CASRPRQGINYGYTF. Here the CDR3 DNA reads TGTGCCAGCAGACCCCGACAGGGAATTAACTATGGCTACACCTTC. Full variable domain (outside the CDR3, taken from reference TRBV7-9 and TRBJ1-2): DTGVSQNPRHKITKRGQNVTFRCDPISEHNRLYWYRQTLGQGPEFLTYFQNEAQLEKSRLLSDRFSAERPKGSFSTLEIQRTEQGDSAMYLCASRPRQGINYGYTFGSGTRLTVV.

V and J are TRBV25-1 and TRBJ2-5, with a possible D match to TRBD2 (5 bases). The CDR3 runs to 13 residues. The germline V gene encodes CDR1 MGHDK and CDR2 SYGVNS. Deletions cut 4 bases from V and 5 bases from J, with 11 bases between. The CDR3 is CASSAWELETQYF. The DNA for the CDR3 is TGTGCCAGCAGTGCATGGGAGCTCGAGACCCAGTACTTC.

The chain carries TRBV28 and TRBJ1-6, with TRBD1 identical over 7 bases. This CDR3 region has 14 residues. Germline V gene lookup returns CDR1 MDHEN and CDR2 SYDVKM. V was clipped by 3 bases and J by 9 bases; unmatched bases: 5. This CDR3 is CASSFTGAGSPLHF. The CDR3 nucleotides read TGTGCCAGCAGTTTCACAGGGGCTGGTTCACCCCTCCACTTT.

This clone was seen a single time. The CDR3 reads CASQPGQSSYNEQFF. In nucleotides, the CDR3 is TGTGCCAGCCAACCTGGACAGAGCTCCTACAATGAGCAGTTCTTC. The rearrangement uses TRBV6-6 and TRBJ2-1; possibly TRBD1 for D (6 bases). In germline, CDR1 is MNHNY, CDR2 SVGAGI (reference sequence). The CDR3 contains 15 residues. The V and J ends lost 8 bases and 0 bases respectively, with 14 bases between them.

The rearrangement joins TRBV5-1 to TRBJ2-1, with 9 positions matching TRBD1. With V trimmed by 0 bases and J by 7 bases, 2 bases remained unmatched. Germline V gene data show CDR1 as SGHRS and CDR2 as YFSETQ. CDR3 length: 14 residues. CDR3 in amino acids: CASSLAQGANEQFF. The CDR3 DNA reads TGCGCCAGCAGCTTGGCACAGGGGGCAAATGAGCAGTTCTTC.

This clone was counted once. The genes are TRBV30 and TRBJ1-1; no clear D gene. CDR1 is GTSNPN, CDR2 SVGIG, per germline (reference sequence). V lost 4 bases to trimming and J lost 1 base, with 7 bases between them. The CDR3 contains 12 residues. This CDR3 is CAWIRWNTEAFF. In DNA, the CDR3 is TGTGCCTGGATCAGATGGAACACTGAAGCTTTCTTT.

V usage is TRBV7-2 and J usage is TRBJ1-1; maybe TRBD1 (5 bases). The ends were cut back, 6 bases at V and 2 bases at J, with 13 bases in the middle. Germline V gene sequence: CDR1 SGHTA, CDR2 FQGNSA. The CDR3 extends over 14 amino acids. The CDR3, as DNA: TGTGCCAGCAGACCATCCCAGGGAAACACTGAAGCTTTCTTT. The encoded protein is CASRPSQGNTEAFF.